Listed here are 6 T cell receptor beta chains from one sample, sequenced in a study of blood T cell repertoires in COVID-19. Some clones are missing from TCRdb's copy, which holds only in-frame ones; the method was immunoSEQ multiplex PCR. Of roughly 60,000 clones listed, around 77% are singletons. Material: peripheral blood. These receptors originate from a woman between 65 and 79 years old with COVID-19, enrolled during active disease.

The chain uses TRBV5-4 and TRBJ2-5, with 7 bases identical to TRBD1. The V segment lost 5 bases and the J segment 3 bases; nucleotides outside the gene matches: 10. Germline V lookup: CDR1 SGHNT, CDR2 YYREEE (reference sequence). The CDR3 has 15 amino acids. The CDR3 loop is CASRPGTDSKETQYF. The CDR3 DNA follows: TGTGCCAGCAGACCCGGGACAGACTCTAAAGAGACCCAGTACTTC.

This chain connects TRBV27 to TRBJ1-4; weak D call: TRBD1 (5 bases). The germline V gene has CDR1 MNHEY and CDR2 SMNVEV (reference sequence). The CDR3 extends over 13 amino acids. V shed 6 bases and J shed 8 bases, with 13 bases lying between them. In DNA, the CDR3 is TGTGCCAGCAGGGGGGGGGATGGCGAAAAACTGTTTTTT. Translated, it gives CASRGGDGEKLFF.

This chain's CDR3 is CASRGTGRNSPLHF. The CDR3 DNA is TGTGCCAGTAGAGGGACAGGGCGGAATTCACCCCTCCACTTT. The chain uses TRBV19 and TRBJ1-6; 9 bases are shared with TRBD1. Germline CDR1 and CDR2: LNHDA and SQIVND (reference sequence). The length of the CDR3 is 14 residues. The J segment lost 7 bases and the V segment lost 6 bases, leaving 4 bases of the junction unmatched.

The chain carries TRBV5-4 and TRBJ1-6; D unresolved. Between the trimmed V and J ends, which lost 0 bases and 7 bases, there was a span of 8 bases. The CDR3 covers 14 residues. CDR1 SGHNT and CDR2 YYREEE come from the germline V gene (reference sequence). CDR3 protein: CASSLGRVNSPLHF. As DNA, the CDR3 is TGTGCCAGCAGCTTGGGGAGGGTCAATTCACCCCTCCACTTT.

The genes are TRBV2 and TRBJ1-2; D unclear. The CDR3 is made up of 15 amino acids. From germline, CDR1 is SNHLY and CDR2 FYNNEI. V gave up 5 bases and J gave up 2 bases, with 15 bases separating them. CDR3 sequence reads: CASSQDSPSNYGYTF. The CDR3 DNA reads TGTGCCAGCAGTCAGGACTCACCATCGAACTATGGCTACACCTTC.

CDR3: CASSPTTGVNYGYTF. Written as DNA, the CDR3 is TGTGCCAGTAGTCCGACCACAGGGGTTAACTATGGCTACACCTTC. V gene TRBV19 combines with J gene TRBJ1-2, with TRBD1 matching over 7 bases. The germline V gene has CDR1 LNHDA and CDR2 SQIVND (reference sequence). V shed 5 bases and J 1 base; nucleotides not matched to a gene: 7. The CDR3 spans 15 residues.